This T cell receptor (beta chain) was documented in a study of T cell responses to AZD1222 COVID-19 vaccine. As for the study in general: Second-dose intervals of approximately 4 or approximately 12 weeks were pooled.

On this clone: This sample includes further DNA sequences coding for the same CDR3.

The CDR3 loop spans 10 amino acids. The germline V and J ends were trimmed by 4 bases and 7 bases, with 7 bases remaining between them. Germline CDR1 and CDR2: SQVTM and ANQGSEA. The method was immunoSEQ multiplex PCR; TCRdb's version includes in-frame clones alone and lacks a portion of them. The repertoire holds around 130,000 clones, with 91% as singletons. Source: peripheral blood, taken on day 0 of AZD1222 vaccination. This TCR came from an adult in good health. The V call is TRBV29-1, the J call TRBJ1-2; D remains unclear. Here the CDR3 reads CSVGEGGYTF. CDR3 coding DNA: TGCAGCGTTGGGGAGGGTGGCTACACCTTC.